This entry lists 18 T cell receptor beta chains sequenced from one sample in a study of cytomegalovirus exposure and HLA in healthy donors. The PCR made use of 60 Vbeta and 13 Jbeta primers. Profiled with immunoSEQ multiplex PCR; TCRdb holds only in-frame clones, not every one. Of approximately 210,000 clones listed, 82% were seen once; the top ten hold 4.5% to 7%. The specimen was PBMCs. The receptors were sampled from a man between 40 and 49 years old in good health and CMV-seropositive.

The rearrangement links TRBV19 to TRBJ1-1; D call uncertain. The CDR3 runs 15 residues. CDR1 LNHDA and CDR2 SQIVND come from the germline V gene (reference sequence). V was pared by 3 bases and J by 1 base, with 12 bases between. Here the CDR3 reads CASSIPSVKNTEAFF. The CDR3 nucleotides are TGTGCCAGTAGTATCCCCAGCGTGAAGAACACTGAAGCTTTCTTT.

CDR3 sequence (DNA): TGTGCCAGCAGCTTAGCGCTAGGTGAAGCTTTCTTT. Amino acid sequence: CASSLALGEAFF. The genes are TRBV7-9 and TRBJ1-1; D call uncertain. Germline V gene data show CDR1 as SEHNR and CDR2 as FQNEAQ (reference sequence). The CDR3 has 12 amino acids. Trimming left V 0 bases short and J 7 bases short, with 6 bases between.

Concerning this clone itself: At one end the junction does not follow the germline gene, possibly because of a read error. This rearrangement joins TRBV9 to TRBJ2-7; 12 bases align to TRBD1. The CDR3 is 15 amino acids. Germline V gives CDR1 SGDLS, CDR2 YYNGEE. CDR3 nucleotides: TGTGCCAGCAAGCCAGGAGGGACAGGGGGCGACGAGCGGTACTTC. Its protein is CASKPGGTGGDERYF.

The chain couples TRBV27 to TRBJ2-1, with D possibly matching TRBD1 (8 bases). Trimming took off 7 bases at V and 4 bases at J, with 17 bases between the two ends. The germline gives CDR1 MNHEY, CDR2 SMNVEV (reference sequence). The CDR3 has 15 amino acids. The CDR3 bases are TGTGCCAGCACTCTTGACAGGGGACTATACAATGAGCAGTTCTTC. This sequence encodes CASTLDRGLYNEQFF.

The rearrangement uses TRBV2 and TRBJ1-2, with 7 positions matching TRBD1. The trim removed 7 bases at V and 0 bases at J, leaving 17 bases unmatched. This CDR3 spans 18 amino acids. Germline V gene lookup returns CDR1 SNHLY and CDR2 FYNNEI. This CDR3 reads CASNPFRDRVKANYGYTF. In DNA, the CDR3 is TGTGCCAGCAATCCTTTCAGGGACAGAGTAAAAGCTAACTATGGCTACACCTTC.

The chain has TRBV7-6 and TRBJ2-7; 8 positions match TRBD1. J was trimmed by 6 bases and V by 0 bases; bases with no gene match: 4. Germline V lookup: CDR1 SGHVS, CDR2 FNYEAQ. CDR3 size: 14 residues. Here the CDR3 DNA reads TGTGCCAGCAGCTTAGCCACAGGGGGGTCCGAGCAGTACTTC. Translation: CASSLATGGSEQYF.

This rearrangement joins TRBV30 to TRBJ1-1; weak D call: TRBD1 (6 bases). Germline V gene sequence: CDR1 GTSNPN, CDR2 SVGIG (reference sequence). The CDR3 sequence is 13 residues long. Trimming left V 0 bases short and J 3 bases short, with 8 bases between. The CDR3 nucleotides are TGTGCCTGGAGTGTAGCAGGGGACACTGAAGCTTTCTTT. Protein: CAWSVAGDTEAFF.

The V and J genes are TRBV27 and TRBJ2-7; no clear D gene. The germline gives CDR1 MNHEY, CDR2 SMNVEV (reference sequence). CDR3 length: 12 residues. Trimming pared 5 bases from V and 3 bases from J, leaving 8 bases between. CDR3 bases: TGTGCCAGCAGTAACAGTTACTACGAGCAGTACTTC. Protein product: CASSNSYYEQYF.

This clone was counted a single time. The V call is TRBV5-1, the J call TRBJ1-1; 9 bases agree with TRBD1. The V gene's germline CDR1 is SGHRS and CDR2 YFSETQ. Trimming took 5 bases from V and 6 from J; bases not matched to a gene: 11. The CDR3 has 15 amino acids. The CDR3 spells CASRPSGTGFPEAFF. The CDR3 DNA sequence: TGCGCCAGCAGACCCTCCGGGACAGGGTTCCCTGAAGCTTTCTTT.

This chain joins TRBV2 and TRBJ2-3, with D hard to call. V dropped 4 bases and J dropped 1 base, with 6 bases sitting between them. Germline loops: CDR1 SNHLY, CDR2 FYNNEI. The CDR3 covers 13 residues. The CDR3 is CASSVSRTDTQYF. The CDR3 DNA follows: TGTGCCAGCAGTGTAAGCCGCACAGATACGCAGTATTTT.

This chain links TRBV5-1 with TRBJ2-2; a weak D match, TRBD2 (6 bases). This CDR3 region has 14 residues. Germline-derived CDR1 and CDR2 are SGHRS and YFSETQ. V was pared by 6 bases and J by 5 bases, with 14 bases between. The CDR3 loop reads CASTRMGGTGELFF. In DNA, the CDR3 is TGCGCCAGCACCCGAATGGGGGGAACCGGGGAGCTGTTTTTT. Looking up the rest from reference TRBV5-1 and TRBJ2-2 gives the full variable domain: KAGVTQTPRYLIKTRGQQVTLSCSPISGHRSVSWYQQTPGQGLQFLFEYFSETQRNKGNFPGRFSGRQFSNSRSEMNVSTLELGDSALYLCASTRMGGTGELFFGEGSRLTVL.

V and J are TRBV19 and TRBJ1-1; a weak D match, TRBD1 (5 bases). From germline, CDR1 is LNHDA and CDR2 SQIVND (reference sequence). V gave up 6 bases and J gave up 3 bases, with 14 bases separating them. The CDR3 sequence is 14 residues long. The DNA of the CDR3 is TGTGCCAGTAGCCCAGGGAGGAGATACACTGAAGCTTTCTTT. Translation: CASSPGRRYTEAFF.

The CDR3 DNA sequence: TGTGCCAGCAGCTTAGACTACAGGGTACCTAATGAAAAACTGTTTTTT. This gives the protein CASSLDYRVPNEKLFF. The chain employs TRBV11-2 and TRBJ1-4, with D tentatively TRBD1 (6 bases). This CDR3 has 16 residues. The V gene lost 0 bases and the J gene lost 3 bases, with 11 bases spanning the gap. CDR1 and CDR2 from the germline V gene are SGHAT and FQNNGV.

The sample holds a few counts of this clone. The CDR3 nucleotides read TGTGCCATCTGGAGGGGGGGAGGATCGAATGAGCAGTTCTTC. It is translated as CAIWRGGGSNEQFF. This chain links TRBV28 with TRBJ2-1; a weak D match, TRBD2 (7 bases). The CDR3 spans 14 residues. Germline V gene lookup returns CDR1 MDHEN and CDR2 SYDVKM. Between the trimmed V and J ends, which lost 10 bases and 7 bases, there was a span of 20 bases.

The CDR3 nucleotides are TGTGCCAGTAGTCCGGGTGATGGCTACACCTTC. It specifies CASSPGDGYTF. The rearrangement links TRBV19 to TRBJ1-2; unclear D gene. Trimming took off 5 bases at V and 6 bases at J, with 7 bases between the two ends. This CDR3 spans 11 amino acids. Germline CDR1 reads LNHDA; CDR2 reads SQIVND (reference sequence).

CDR3 nucleotide sequence: TGTGCCAGCACCCCGGGACAGCTTAGTGACACTGAAGCTTTCTTT. This gives the protein CASTPGQLSDTEAFF. The V gene is TRBV6-5, the J gene TRBJ1-1, with TRBD1 matching over 7 bases. Germline V gives CDR1 MNHEY, CDR2 SVGAGI. CDR3 length equals 15 residues. With V trimmed by 7 bases and J by 3 bases, 11 bases remained unmatched.

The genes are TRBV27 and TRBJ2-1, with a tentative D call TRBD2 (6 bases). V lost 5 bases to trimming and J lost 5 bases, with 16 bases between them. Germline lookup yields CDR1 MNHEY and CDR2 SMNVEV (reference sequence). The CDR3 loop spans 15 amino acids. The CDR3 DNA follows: TGTGCCAGCAGTCCGGATGGGGGGTGGAACAATGAGCAGTTCTTC. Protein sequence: CASSPDGGWNNEQFF.

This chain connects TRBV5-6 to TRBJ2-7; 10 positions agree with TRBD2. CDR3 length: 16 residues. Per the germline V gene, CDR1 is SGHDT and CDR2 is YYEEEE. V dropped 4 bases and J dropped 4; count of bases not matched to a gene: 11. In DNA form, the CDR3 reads TGTGCCAGCAGCAGCCTAGCGGGAGCTGGGGATTACGAGCAGTACGTC. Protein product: CASSSLAGAGDYEQYV.